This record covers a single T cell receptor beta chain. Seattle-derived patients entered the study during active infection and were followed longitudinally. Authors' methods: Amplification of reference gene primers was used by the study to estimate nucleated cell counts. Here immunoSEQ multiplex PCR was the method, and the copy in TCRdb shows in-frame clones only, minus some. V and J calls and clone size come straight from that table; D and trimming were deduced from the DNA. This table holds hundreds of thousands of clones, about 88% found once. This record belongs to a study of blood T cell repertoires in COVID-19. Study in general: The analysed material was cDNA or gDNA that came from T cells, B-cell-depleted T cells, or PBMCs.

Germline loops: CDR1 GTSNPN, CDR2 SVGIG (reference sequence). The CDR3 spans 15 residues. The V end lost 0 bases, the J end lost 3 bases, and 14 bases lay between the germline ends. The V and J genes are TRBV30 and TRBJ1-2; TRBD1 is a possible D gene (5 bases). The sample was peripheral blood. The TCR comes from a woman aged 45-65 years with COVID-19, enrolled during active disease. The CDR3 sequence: CAWSVWPQGYYGYTF. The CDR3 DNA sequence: TGTGCCTGGAGTGTATGGCCCCAGGGTTACTATGGCTACACCTTC. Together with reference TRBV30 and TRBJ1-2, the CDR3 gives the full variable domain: SQTIHQWPATLVQPVGSPLSLECTVEGTSNPNLYWYRQAAGRGLQLLFYSVGIGQISSEVPQNLSASRPQDRQFILSSKKLLLSDSGFYLCAWSVWPQGYYGYTFGSGTRLTVV.